These T cell receptor beta chains were read from a single sample in a study of T cell responses to AZD1222 COVID-19 vaccine. Libraries were prepared by immunoSEQ multiplex PCR; TCRdb keeps only in-frame clonotypes and omits some of them. The sample gives roughly 80,000 clones, around 90% of which show up once; roughly 5.2% is in the top ten. This material consisted of peripheral blood, taken on day 0 of AZD1222 vaccination. Receptors were obtained from an adult in good health. CDR3s include the opening cysteine and the closing phenylalanine or tryptophan. Each record gives: D gene, clone size, V gene, J gene, CDR3 DNA, CDR3 protein. D genes are given only for firm matches. Rows may omit the clone size; those that give it use once, few, many or a size class.

.	.	TRBV6-4	TRBJ2-4	TGTGCCAGCAGGAGGGGAGGTATAGCCAAAAACATTCAGTACTTC	CASRRGGIAKNIQYF
TRBD1	.	TRBV7-9	TRBJ2-7	TGTGCCAGCAGCCTGCCGACGGACAGGAGCCATTCCTACGAGCAGTACTTC	CASSLPTDRSHSYEQYF
.	few	TRBV2	TRBJ1-5	TGTGCCAGCAAGGACGATAGCAATCAGCCCCAGCATTTT	CASKDDSNQPQHF
.	.	TRBV7-3	TRBJ1-2	TGTGCCAGCAGCCCCCAGGGGAACTATGGCTACACCTTC	CASSPQGNYGYTF
.	.	TRBV7-9	TRBJ2-7	TGTGCCAGCAGCCCCCAGAAAGACTGGAGCTACGAGCAGTACTTC	CASSPQKDWSYEQYF
.	.	TRBV5-5	TRBJ2-3	TGTGCCAGCAGCTCATTGACAGGATCCCCCACAGATACGCAGTATTTT	CASSSLTGSPTDTQYF
.	.	TRBV3-1/TRBV3-2	TRBJ2-1	TGTGCCAGCAGCCAAGTGTTTAGCGGACCCCACAATGAGCAGTTCTTC	CASSQVFSGPHNEQFF
TRBD1	.	TRBV19	TRBJ1-5	TGTGCCAGTAGTAACTACCACTCCGGGACAGTGGGCAATCAGCCCCAGCATTTT	CASSNYHSGTVGNQPQHF
.	.	TRBV5-1	TRBJ2-6	TGCGCCAGCAGCGGGGACGCAAGCTCTGGGGCCAACGTCCTGACTTTC	CASSGDASSGANVLTF
TRBD1	.	TRBV7-3	TRBJ2-2	TGTGCCAGCAGCCGACAGGGGACCAACACCGGGGAGCTGTTTTTT	CASSRQGTNTGELFF
TRBD2	.	TRBV5-8	TRBJ2-7	TGTGCCAGCAGCGCGGGGACTAGCGGTCCCTACGAGCAGTACTTC	CASSAGTSGPYEQYF
TRBD2	.	TRBV28	TRBJ2-7	TGTGCCAGCAGTTTAACGGTTTTTAGCGGGAGGGCCGGTGAGCAGTACTTC	CASSLTVFSGRAGEQYF
.	.	TRBV24-1	TRBJ2-2	TGTGCCACCAGTGCCCCCCGAACCGGGGAGCTGTTTTTT	CATSAPRTGELFF
.	.	TRBV7-9	TRBJ2-7	TGTGCCAGCAGCTCTAGACAGGCGGGCGGGAGAACTGCGGGTTACGAGCAGTACTTC	CASSSRQAGGRTAGYEQYF
.	.	TRBV5-1	TRBJ2-3	TGCGCCAGCAGCTTGGTGGGCACAGATACGCAGTATTTT	CASSLVGTDTQYF
.	.	TRBV30	TRBJ2-7	TGTGCCTGGGCCACCTCCTACGAGCAGTACTTC	CAWATSYEQYF
TRBD1	once	TRBV28	TRBJ2-7	TGTGCCAGCAGTTCGTACCGGGACAGGGTCGGCGAGCAGTACTTC	CASSSYRDRVGEQYF
.	.	TRBV28	TRBJ2-3	TGTGCCAGCAAGAAGGGCGCGGCGGGGATCACAGATACGCAGTATTTT	CASKKGAAGITDTQYF
.	.	TRBV7-6	TRBJ1-1	TGTGCCAGCAGCTTCCCAGGGTATTTAGTGAACACTGAAGCTTTCTTT	CASSFPGYLVNTEAFF
TRBD1	.	TRBV5-1	TRBJ1-6	TGCGCCAGCAGCGCGGGACAGGGGCTCGGTTCACCCCTCCACTTT	CASSAGQGLGSPLHF
.	.	TRBV19	TRBJ2-3	TGTGCCAGCAGCCCTTCGCGGAGAGCAGATACGCAGTATTTT	CASSPSRRADTQYF
.	few	TRBV5-6	TRBJ2-1	TGTGCCAGCAGCTTGGAGCGTAAAAGCTCCTACAATGAGCAGTTCTTC	CASSLERKSSYNEQFF
.	.	TRBV18	TRBJ1-1	TGTGCCAGCTCACAATCTGGTTGGGGGGCCGGCACTGAAGCTTTCTTT	CASSQSGWGAGTEAFF
.	.	TRBV6-5	TRBJ1-2	TGTGCCAGCAGGCACAGGGAGGGGGACTATGGCTACACCTTC	CASRHREGDYGYTF
TRBD2	.	TRBV15	TRBJ2-1	TGTGCCACCAGCAGTCGAAACCCGACTAGCGGGAGGGACGATAGTAGGTACAATGAGCAGTTCTTC	CATSSRNPTSGRDDSRYNEQFF
.	.	TRBV14	TRBJ1-2	TGTGCCAGCAGCCAAGCGGCGCTATTTAATGGCTACACCTTC	CASSQAALFNGYTF
.	few	TRBV7-9	TRBJ1-3	TGTGCCAGCAGCTTAGTCGACAGGGGAAACACCATATATTTT	CASSLVDRGNTIYF
.	.	TRBV25-1	TRBJ1-6	TGTGCCAGCAGTGACGGGATCTCACCCCTCCACTTT	CASSDGISPLHF
TRBD2	medium-sized	TRBV7-9	TRBJ2-3	TGTGCCAGCGAGGGGAAAATGGGGACTAAGTATTTT	CASEGKMGTKYF